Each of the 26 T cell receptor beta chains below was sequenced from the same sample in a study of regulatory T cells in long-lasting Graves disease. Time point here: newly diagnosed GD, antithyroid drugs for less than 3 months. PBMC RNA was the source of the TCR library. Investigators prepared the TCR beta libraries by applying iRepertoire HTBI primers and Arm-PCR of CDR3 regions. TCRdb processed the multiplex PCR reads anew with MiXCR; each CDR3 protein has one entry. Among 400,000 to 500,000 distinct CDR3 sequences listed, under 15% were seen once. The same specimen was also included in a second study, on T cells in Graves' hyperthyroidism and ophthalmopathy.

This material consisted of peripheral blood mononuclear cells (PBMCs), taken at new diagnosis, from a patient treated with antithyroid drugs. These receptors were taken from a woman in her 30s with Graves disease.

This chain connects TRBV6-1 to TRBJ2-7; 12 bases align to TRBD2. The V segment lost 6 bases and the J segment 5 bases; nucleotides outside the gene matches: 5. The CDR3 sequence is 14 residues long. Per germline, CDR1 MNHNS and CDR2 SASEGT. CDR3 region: CASSVLAGGDEQYF. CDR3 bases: TGTGCCAGCAGCGTGCTAGCGGGAGGGGACGAGCAGTACTTC.

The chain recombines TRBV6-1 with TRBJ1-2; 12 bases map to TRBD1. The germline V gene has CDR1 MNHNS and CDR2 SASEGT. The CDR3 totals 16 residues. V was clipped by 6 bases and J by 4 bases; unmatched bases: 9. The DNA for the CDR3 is TGTGCCAGCAGACCGGGACAGGGGGCGCGCGGCTATGGCTACACCTTC. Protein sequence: CASRPGQGARGYGYTF.

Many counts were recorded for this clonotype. This chain's CDR3 is CATTTVSSYNSPLHF. The CDR3 DNA is TGTGCCACTACGACAGTCAGCTCCTATAATTCACCCCTCCACTTT. The chain is built from TRBV27 and TRBJ1-6, with D possibly TRBD1 on 5 matching bases. Germline V lookup: CDR1 MNHEY, CDR2 SMNVEV (reference sequence). V was trimmed by 10 bases and J by 0 bases, leaving 13 bases between them. CDR3 size: 15 residues.

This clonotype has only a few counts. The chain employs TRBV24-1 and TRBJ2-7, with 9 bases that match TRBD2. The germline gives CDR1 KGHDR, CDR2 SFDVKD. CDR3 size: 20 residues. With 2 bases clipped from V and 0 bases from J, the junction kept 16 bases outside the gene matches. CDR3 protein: CATSDSRGRQRGADSYEQYF. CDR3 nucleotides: TGTGCCACCAGTGATTCGCGGGGGAGGCAGCGGGGGGCCGACTCCTACGAGCAGTACTTC.

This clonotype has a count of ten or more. CDR3 region: CASRSGGSSAYEQYF. CDR3 bases: TGTGCCAGCAGGAGCGGCGGGAGTTCCGCCTACGAGCAGTACTTC. This chain links TRBV28 with TRBJ2-7; TRBD2 agrees at 7 bases. CDR3 length: 15 residues. V trimming: 6 bases; J trimming: 2 bases; junction bases outside the gene matches: 10. Germline V gene sequence: CDR1 MDHEN, CDR2 SYDVKM.

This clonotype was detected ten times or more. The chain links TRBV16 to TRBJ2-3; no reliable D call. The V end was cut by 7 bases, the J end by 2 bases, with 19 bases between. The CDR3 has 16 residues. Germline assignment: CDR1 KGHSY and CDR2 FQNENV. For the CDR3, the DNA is TGTGCCAGCACCCACTTGACCGACGAGGTCACAGATACGCAGTATTTT. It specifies CASTHLTDEVTDTQYF. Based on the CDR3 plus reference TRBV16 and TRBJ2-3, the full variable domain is GEEVAQTPKHLVRGEGQKAKLYCAPIKGHSYVFWYQQVLKNEFKFLISFQNENVFDETGMPKERFSAKCLPNSPCSLEIQATKLEDSAVYFCASTHLTDEVTDTQYFGPGTRLTVL.

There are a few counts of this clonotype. CDR3 sequence reads: CASSFRQARVETQYF. Written as DNA, the CDR3 is TGTGCCAGCAGTTTCCGGCAGGCCAGGGTAGAGACCCAGTACTTC. J is TRBJ2-3 and V is TRBV12-3 or TRBV12-4, with D maybe TRBD1 (5 bases). The J call may be wrong; the DNA end is better matched by TRBJ2-5. The CDR3 consists of 15 residues.

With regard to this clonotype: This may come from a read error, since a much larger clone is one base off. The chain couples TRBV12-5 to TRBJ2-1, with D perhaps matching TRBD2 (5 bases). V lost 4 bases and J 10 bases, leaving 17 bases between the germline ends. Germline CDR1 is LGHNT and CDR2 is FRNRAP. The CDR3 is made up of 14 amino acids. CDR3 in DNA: TGTGCTAGTGGTTCCGGACTCGCCCCATACGAGCAGTTCTTC. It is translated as CASGSGLAPYEQFF.

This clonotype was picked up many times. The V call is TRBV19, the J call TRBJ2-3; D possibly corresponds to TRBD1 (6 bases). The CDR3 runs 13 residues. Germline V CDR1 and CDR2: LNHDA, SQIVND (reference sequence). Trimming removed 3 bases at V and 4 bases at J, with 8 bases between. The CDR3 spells CASSIRGPDTQYF. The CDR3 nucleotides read TGTGCCAGTAGTATCAGGGGTCCAGATACGCAGTATTTT.

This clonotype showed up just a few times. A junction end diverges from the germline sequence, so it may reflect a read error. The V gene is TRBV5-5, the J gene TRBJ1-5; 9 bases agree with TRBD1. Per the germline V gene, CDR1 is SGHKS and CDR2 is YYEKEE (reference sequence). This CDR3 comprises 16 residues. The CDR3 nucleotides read TGCGCCAGCAGCTTGGGGGACAGGGCAGGCAATCAGCCCCAGCATTTT. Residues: CASSLGDRAGNQPQHF.

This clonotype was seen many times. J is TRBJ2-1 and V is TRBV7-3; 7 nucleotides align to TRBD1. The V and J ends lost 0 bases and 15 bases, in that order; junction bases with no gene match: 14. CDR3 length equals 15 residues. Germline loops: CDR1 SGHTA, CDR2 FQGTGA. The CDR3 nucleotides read TGTGCCAGCAGCTTAACGCAGCCCTTGGGACAGCAGCTGTTCTTC. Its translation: CASSLTQPLGQQLFF.

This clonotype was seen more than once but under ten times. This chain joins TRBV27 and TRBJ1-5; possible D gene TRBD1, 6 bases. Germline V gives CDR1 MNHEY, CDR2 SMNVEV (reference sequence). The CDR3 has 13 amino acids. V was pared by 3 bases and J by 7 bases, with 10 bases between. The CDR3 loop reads CASSFRGQQPQHF. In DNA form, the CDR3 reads TGTGCCAGCAGTTTCAGGGGTCAGCAGCCCCAGCATTTT.

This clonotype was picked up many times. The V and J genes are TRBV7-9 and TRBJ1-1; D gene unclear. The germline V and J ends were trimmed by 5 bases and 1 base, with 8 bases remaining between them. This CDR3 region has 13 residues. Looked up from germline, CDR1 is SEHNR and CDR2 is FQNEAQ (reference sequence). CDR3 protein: CASSGISNTEAFF. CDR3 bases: TGTGCCAGCAGCGGGATCTCGAACACTGAAGCTTTCTTT.

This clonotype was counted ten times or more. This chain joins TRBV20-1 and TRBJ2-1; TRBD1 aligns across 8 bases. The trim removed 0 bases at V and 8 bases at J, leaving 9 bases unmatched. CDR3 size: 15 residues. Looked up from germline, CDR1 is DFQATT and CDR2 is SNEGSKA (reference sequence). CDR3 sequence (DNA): TGCAGTGCTAGAGATAGGACGGCAGGGGGCGATGAGCAGTTCTTC. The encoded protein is CSARDRTAGGDEQFF.

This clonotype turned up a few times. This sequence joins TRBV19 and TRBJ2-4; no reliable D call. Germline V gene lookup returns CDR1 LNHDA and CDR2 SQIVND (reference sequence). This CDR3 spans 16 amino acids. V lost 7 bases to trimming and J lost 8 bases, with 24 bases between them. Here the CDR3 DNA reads TGTGCCAGTACCCTAGGATCGAATCTAGGTCAGGACATTCAGTACTTC. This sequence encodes CASTLGSNLGQDIQYF.

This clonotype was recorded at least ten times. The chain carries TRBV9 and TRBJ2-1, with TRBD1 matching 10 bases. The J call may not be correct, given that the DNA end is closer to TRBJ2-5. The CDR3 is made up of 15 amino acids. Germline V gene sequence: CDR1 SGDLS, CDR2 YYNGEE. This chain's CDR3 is CASGEGQGVRETQYF. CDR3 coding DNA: TGTGCCAGCGGGGAAGGACAGGGGGTGCGTGAGACCCAGTACTTC.

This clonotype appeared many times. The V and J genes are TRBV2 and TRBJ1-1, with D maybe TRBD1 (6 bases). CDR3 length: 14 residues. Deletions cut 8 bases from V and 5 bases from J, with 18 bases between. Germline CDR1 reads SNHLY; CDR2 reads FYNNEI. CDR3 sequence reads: CASHRRGVGTEAFF. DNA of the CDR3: TGTGCCAGCCACCGCAGGGGCGTAGGGACTGAAGCTTTCTTT.

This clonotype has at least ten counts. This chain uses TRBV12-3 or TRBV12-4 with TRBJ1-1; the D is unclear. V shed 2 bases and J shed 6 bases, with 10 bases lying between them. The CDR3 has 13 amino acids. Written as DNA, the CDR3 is TGTGCCAGCAGTTTAAACAGAAGAGCTGAAGCTTTCTTT. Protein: CASSLNRRAEAFF.

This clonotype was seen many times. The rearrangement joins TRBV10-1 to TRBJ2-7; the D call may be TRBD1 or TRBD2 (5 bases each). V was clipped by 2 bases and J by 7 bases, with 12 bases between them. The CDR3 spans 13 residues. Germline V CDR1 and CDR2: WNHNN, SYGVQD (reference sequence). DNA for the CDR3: TGCGCCAGCAGTGAGACAGGCACGGGAGAGCAGTACTTC. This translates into CASSETGTGEQYF.

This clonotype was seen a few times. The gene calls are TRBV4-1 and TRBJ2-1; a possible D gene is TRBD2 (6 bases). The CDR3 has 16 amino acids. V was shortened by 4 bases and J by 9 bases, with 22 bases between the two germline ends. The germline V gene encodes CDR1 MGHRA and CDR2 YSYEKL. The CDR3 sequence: CASSRYYGGSTVEQFF. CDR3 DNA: TGCGCCAGCAGCCGATATTATGGAGGGAGTACGGTTGAGCAGTTCTTC.

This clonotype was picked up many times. CDR3 coding DNA: TGCAGTGCCTCCAGACTAGCGGGAGCTGGGGAGCAGTTCTTC. Translation gives CSASRLAGAGEQFF. This chain uses TRBV20-1 with TRBJ2-1; TRBD2 matches at 12 bases. This CDR3 spans 14 amino acids. V lost 6 bases and J lost 10; bases outside the gene matches: 10. Germline V gene lookup returns CDR1 DFQATT and CDR2 SNEGSKA (reference sequence).

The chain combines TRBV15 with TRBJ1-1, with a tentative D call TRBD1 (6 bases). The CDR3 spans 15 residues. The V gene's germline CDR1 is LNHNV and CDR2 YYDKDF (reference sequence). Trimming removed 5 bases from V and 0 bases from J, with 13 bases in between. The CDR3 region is CATSRRTAMNTEAFF. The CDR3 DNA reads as TGTGCCACCAGCCGGAGGACAGCAATGAACACTGAAGCTTTCTTT.

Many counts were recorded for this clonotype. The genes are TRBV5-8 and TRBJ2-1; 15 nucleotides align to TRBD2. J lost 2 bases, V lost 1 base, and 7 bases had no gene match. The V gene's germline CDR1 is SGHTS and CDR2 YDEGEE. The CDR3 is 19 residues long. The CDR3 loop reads CASSLMGLAGGPAYNEQFF. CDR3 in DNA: TGTGCCAGCAGCTTGATGGGACTAGCGGGAGGACCGGCCTACAATGAGCAGTTCTTC.

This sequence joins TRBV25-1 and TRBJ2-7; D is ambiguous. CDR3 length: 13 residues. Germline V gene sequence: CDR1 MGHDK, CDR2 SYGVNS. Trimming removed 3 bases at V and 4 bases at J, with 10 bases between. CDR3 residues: CASSDGLSYEQYF. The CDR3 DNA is TGTGCCAGCAGTGACGGGTTATCATACGAGCAGTACTTC.

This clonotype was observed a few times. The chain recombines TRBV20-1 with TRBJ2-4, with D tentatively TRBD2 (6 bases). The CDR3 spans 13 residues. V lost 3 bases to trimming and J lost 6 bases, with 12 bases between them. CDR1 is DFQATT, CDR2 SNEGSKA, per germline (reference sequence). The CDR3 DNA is TGCAGTGCTAGTGGGCGGGATGGAAACATTCAGTACTTC. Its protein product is CSASGRDGNIQYF.

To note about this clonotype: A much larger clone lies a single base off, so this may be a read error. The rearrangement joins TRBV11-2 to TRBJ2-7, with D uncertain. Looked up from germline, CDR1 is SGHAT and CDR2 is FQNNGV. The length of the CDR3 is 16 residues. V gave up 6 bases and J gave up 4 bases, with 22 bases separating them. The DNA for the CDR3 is TGTGCCAGCAGTGAAGTATCGGCCCCCAAGGGATACGAGCAGTACTTC. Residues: CASSEVSAPKGYEQYF.